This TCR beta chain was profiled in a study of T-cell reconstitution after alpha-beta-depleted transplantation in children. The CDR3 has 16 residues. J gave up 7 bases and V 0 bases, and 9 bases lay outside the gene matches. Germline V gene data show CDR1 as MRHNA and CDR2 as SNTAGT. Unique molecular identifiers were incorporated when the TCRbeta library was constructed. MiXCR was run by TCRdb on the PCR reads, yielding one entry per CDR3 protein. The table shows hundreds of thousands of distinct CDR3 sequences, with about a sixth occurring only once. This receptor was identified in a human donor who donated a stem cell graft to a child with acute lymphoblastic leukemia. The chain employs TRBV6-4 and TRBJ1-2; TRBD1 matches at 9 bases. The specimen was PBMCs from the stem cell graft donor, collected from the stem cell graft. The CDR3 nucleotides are TGTGCCAGCAGTGACTCGAGGACAGGGGTACGAGGTGGCTACACCTTC. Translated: CASSDSRTGVRGGYTF.